This T cell receptor beta chain was sequenced during a study of T cells in Graves' hyperthyroidism and ophthalmopathy. CDR1 is SGHNT and CDR2 is YYREEE in the germline V gene (reference sequence). The junction had 14 bases not matched to a gene; V was cut back by 3 bases and J by 5 bases. This CDR3 has 19 amino acids. Researchers took RNA transcripts and amplified the TCR beta CDR3 regions from them. In the first-round RT-PCR of the TCR CDR3, the HTBI primer set was used. TCRdb reprocessed the multiplex PCR reads via MiXCR and lists one record per CDR3 protein. The sample lists roughly 700,000 distinct CDR3 sequences, about 15% occurring once.

The TCR was taken from a woman under 30 with Graves' hyperthyroidism. The chain has TRBV5-4 and TRBJ2-2; 12 bases are a match to TRBD2. Sequencing was performed on blood. The CDR3 DNA sequence: TGTGCCAGCAGCTCGCTCCGGCTAGCGGGAGGGCCGGGTACCGGGGAGCTGTTTTTT. As protein: CASSSLRLAGGPGTGELFF.